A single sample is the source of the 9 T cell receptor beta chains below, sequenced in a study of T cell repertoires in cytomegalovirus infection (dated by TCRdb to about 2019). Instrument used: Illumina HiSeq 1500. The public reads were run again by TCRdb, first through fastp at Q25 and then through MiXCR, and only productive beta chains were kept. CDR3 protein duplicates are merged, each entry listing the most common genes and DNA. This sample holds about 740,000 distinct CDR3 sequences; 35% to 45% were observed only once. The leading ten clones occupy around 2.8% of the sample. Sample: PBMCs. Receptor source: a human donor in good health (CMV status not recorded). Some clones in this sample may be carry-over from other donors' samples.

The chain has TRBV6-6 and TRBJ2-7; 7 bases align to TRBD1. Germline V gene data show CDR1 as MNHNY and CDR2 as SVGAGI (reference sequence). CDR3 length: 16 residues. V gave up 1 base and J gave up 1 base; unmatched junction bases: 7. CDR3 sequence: CASSYFSGQRSYEQYF. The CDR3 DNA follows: TGTGCCAGCAGTTACTTTTCGGGACAGCGATCCTACGAGCAGTACTTC.

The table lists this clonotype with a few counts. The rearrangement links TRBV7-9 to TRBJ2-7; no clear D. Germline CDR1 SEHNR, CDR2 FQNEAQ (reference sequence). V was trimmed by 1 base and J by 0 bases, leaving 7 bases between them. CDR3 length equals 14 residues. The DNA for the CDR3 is TGTGCCAGCAGCTTAGGGAGTAACTCCTACGAGCAGTACTTC. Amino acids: CASSLGSNSYEQYF.

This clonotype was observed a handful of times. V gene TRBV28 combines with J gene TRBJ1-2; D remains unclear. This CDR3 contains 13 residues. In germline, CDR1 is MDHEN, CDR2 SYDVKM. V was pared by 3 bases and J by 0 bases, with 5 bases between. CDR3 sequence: CASSFTSNYGYTF. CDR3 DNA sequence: TGTGCCAGCAGTTTTACCTCTAACTATGGCTACACCTTC.

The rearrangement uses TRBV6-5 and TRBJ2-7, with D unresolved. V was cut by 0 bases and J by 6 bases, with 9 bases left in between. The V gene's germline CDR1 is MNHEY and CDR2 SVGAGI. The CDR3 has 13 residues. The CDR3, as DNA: TGTGCCAGCAGTTACTCGACGAGGCTCGAGCAGTACTTC. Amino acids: CASSYSTRLEQYF.

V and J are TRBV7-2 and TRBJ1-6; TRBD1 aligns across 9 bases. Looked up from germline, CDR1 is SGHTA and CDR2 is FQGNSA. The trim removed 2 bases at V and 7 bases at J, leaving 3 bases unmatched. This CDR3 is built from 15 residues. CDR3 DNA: TGTGCCAGCAGCTTAACAGGGGGCGTAAATTCACCCCTCCACTTT. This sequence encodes CASSLTGGVNSPLHF.

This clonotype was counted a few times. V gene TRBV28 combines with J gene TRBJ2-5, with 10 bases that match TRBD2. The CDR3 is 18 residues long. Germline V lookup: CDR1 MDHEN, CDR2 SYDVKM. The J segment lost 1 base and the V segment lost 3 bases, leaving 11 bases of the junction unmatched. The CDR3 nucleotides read TGTGCCAGCAGTTTCCTTTCAACTAGCGGGGAACTCCAAGAGACCCAGTACTTC. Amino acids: CASSFLSTSGELQETQYF.

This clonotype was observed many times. DNA for the CDR3: TGTGCCAGCAGCTTAGGCAGAACCACAGATACGCAGTATTTT. It translates to CASSLGRTTDTQYF. The rearrangement joins TRBV7-2 to TRBJ2-3; D unclear. Germline assignment: CDR1 SGHTA and CDR2 FQGNSA. V lost 1 base, J lost 2 bases, and 7 bases lay in between. The CDR3 consists of 14 residues.

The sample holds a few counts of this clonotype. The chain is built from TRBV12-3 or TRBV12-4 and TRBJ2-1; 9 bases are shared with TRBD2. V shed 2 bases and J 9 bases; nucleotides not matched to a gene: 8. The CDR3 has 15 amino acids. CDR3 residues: CASSLTGAGGSEQFF. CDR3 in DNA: TGTGCCAGCAGTTTAACCGGAGCGGGGGGCAGTGAGCAGTTCTTC.

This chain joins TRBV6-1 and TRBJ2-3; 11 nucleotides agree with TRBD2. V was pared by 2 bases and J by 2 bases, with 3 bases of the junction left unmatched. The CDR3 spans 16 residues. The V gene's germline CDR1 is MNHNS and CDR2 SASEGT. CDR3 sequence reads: CASSETSGSLTDTQYF. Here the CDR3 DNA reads TGTGCCAGCAGTGAAACTAGCGGGAGCCTCACAGATACGCAGTATTTT.